A selection of T cell receptor beta chains follows, all from one sample in a study of cytomegalovirus exposure and HLA in healthy donors. TCRdb keeps only in-frame clones here, not all; method: immunoSEQ multiplex PCR. This table has about 180,000 clones, around four fifths appearing once. The specimen sequenced was PBMCs. These receptors were obtained from a woman in her sixties or seventies in good health and CMV-seropositive. Each CDR3 is given with its conserved first and last residue. The order of the fields is clone size, J gene, D gene, V gene, CDR3 protein, CDR3 DNA. A D gene is named only where the DNA matches it firmly. A row's size may be missing; if present it is once, few, many or a size class.

clone_size: NA; j_call: TRBJ2-3; d_call: NA; v_call: TRBV6-1; cdr3_aa: CASKAVSTDTQYF; cdr3_nt: TGTGCCAGCAAAGCGGTGAGCACAGATACGCAGTATTTT
clone_size: few; j_call: TRBJ2-7; d_call: NA; v_call: TRBV19; cdr3_aa: CASSSGQLISYEQYF; cdr3_nt: TGTGCCAGTAGTTCAGGACAGTTGATCTCCTACGAGCAGTACTTC
clone_size: NA; j_call: TRBJ1-5; d_call: TRBD1; v_call: TRBV5-6; cdr3_aa: CASSAGTGAGPQHF; cdr3_nt: TGTGCCAGCAGCGCCGGGACAGGGGCGGGTCCCCAGCATTTT
clone_size: NA; j_call: TRBJ1-1; d_call: TRBD1; v_call: TRBV2; cdr3_aa: CASRGTGYTEAFF; cdr3_nt: TGTGCCAGCAGGGGGACAGGGTACACTGAAGCTTTCTTT
clone_size: few; j_call: TRBJ2-7; d_call: NA; v_call: TRBV9; cdr3_aa: CASSVEGDFSYEQYF; cdr3_nt: TGTGCCAGCAGCGTAGAAGGGGACTTTTCCTACGAGCAGTACTTC
clone_size: few; j_call: TRBJ1-2; d_call: NA; v_call: TRBV5-5; cdr3_aa: CASSLSTGSANYGYTF; cdr3_nt: TGTGCCAGCAGCTTAAGTACAGGGTCCGCTAACTATGGCTACACCTTC
clone_size: NA; j_call: TRBJ1-2; d_call: TRBD1; v_call: TRBV15; cdr3_aa: CATSRRTGGGAYGYTF; cdr3_nt: TGTGCCACCAGCAGACGAACCGGAGGGGGCGCTTATGGCTACACCTTC
clone_size: NA; j_call: TRBJ1-1; d_call: NA; v_call: TRBV6-5; cdr3_aa: CASRWAGGSNTEAFF; cdr3_nt: TGTGCCAGCCGATGGGCGGGGGGATCGAACACTGAAGCTTTCTTT
clone_size: NA; j_call: TRBJ2-7; d_call: TRBD2; v_call: TRBV30; cdr3_aa: CAWSVSPGLAIGEQYF; cdr3_nt: TGTGCCTGGAGTGTTTCTCCGGGACTAGCGATTGGCGAGCAGTACTTC
clone_size: NA; j_call: TRBJ1-5; d_call: NA; v_call: TRBV10-3; cdr3_aa: CAIGTGGNQPQHF; cdr3_nt: TGTGCCATCGGCACGGGGGGCAATCAGCCCCAGCATTTT
clone_size: NA; j_call: TRBJ1-2; d_call: NA; v_call: TRBV5-1; cdr3_aa: CASSRGGLEYGYTF; cdr3_nt: TGCGCCAGCAGCCGGGGTGGCCTTGAATATGGCTACACCTTC
clone_size: NA; j_call: TRBJ2-7; d_call: NA; v_call: TRBV15; cdr3_aa: CATSRDLNTFYEQYF; cdr3_nt: TGTGCCACCAGCAGAGATTTGAACACATTCTACGAGCAGTACTTC
clone_size: NA; j_call: TRBJ1-1; d_call: NA; v_call: TRBV28; cdr3_aa: CASSRATEAFF; cdr3_nt: TGTGCCAGCAGCAGGGCCACTGAAGCTTTCTTT
clone_size: NA; j_call: TRBJ2-1; d_call: NA; v_call: TRBV28; cdr3_aa: CASSFPRWSAGEQFF; cdr3_nt: TGTGCCAGCAGTTTCCCAAGATGGTCCGCCGGGGAGCAGTTCTTC
clone_size: NA; j_call: TRBJ2-4; d_call: TRBD2; v_call: TRBV5-1; cdr3_aa: CASSFGTSGGASNSQYF; cdr3_nt: TGCGCCAGCAGCTTCGGGACTAGCGGAGGGGCGTCGAACAGTCAGTACTTC
clone_size: NA; j_call: TRBJ2-5; d_call: TRBD1; v_call: TRBV27; cdr3_aa: CASSIRTGLFETQYF; cdr3_nt: TGTGCCAGCAGTATCCGGACAGGTTTGTTCGAGACCCAGTACTTC
clone_size: NA; j_call: TRBJ2-2; d_call: TRBD1; v_call: TRBV7-2; cdr3_aa: CASSLIGTGLGGELFF; cdr3_nt: TGTGCCAGCAGCTTAATAGGGACAGGGTTGGGCGGGGAGCTGTTTTTT
clone_size: NA; j_call: TRBJ2-7; d_call: TRBD2; v_call: TRBV5-8; cdr3_aa: CASSWGGRRYEQYF; cdr3_nt: TGTGCCAGCAGCTGGGGGGGAAGGCGCTACGAGCAGTACTTC
clone_size: NA; j_call: TRBJ2-5; d_call: TRBD1; v_call: TRBV19; cdr3_aa: CASSIDGTAQETQYF; cdr3_nt: TGTGCCAGTAGTATCGACGGGACAGCGCAAGAGACCCAGTACTTC
clone_size: once; j_call: TRBJ1-1; d_call: NA; v_call: TRBV12-5; cdr3_aa: CASGLGANTEAFF; cdr3_nt: TGTGCTAGTGGTTTGGGGGCGAACACTGAAGCTTTCTTT
clone_size: NA; j_call: TRBJ2-4; d_call: TRBD1; v_call: TRBV5-6; cdr3_aa: CASSLSTGKVNSQYF; cdr3_nt: TGTGCCAGCAGCTTGTCGACAGGGAAGGTGAACAGTCAGTACTTC
clone_size: NA; j_call: TRBJ1-1; d_call: NA; v_call: TRBV19; cdr3_aa: CASSITLAGNTEAFF; cdr3_nt: TGTGCCAGTAGTATCACGCTTGCGGGAAACACTGAAGCTTTCTTT
clone_size: NA; j_call: TRBJ1-2; d_call: NA; v_call: TRBV2; cdr3_aa: CASTPGRGYGYTF; cdr3_nt: TGTGCCAGCACCCCAGGGCGTGGATATGGCTACACCTTC
clone_size: NA; j_call: TRBJ2-5; d_call: TRBD2; v_call: TRBV19; cdr3_aa: CASSIVLSGGAGETQYF; cdr3_nt: TGTGCCAGTAGTATCGTTCTTAGCGGGGGGGCTGGGGAGACCCAGTACTTC
clone_size: NA; j_call: TRBJ2-7; d_call: TRBD1; v_call: TRBV19; cdr3_aa: CASSTLHSGGGEQYF; cdr3_nt: TGTGCCAGTAGTACCCTCCACTCAGGGGGCGGCGAGCAGTACTTC
clone_size: once; j_call: TRBJ1-1; d_call: TRBD1; v_call: TRBV12-5; cdr3_aa: CASGPLGWGRGKNTEAFF; cdr3_nt: TGTGCTAGTGGTCCCCTTGGTTGGGGCAGGGGGAAGAACACTGAAGCTTTCTTT